These 27 T cell receptor beta chains share one sample of origin, sequenced in a study of response to subunit inactivated influenza vaccine. TCRdb re-called the RT-PCR reads through MiXCR, storing one row per CDR3 protein. Here the sample spans some 800,000 distinct CDR3 sequences, 21% being singletons. This specimen was PBMCs from blood, taken around 5 days after vaccination. These receptors all come from a man aged 50 or older who received an inactivated influenza vaccine.

This chain links TRBV5-1 with TRBJ2-2; possibly TRBD1 or TRBD2 for D (6 bases each). This CDR3 spans 16 amino acids. V was trimmed by 3 bases and J by 1 base, leaving 13 bases between them. The germline gives CDR1 SGHRS, CDR2 YFSETQ. The chain's CDR3 is CASSSGGGENTGELFF. The CDR3 DNA reads as TGCGCCAGCAGCTCCGGGGGCGGGGAGAACACCGGGGAGCTGTTTTTT.

Ten or more counts support this clonotype. The chain recombines TRBV27 with TRBJ1-5; D is perhaps TRBD1 (5 bases). The germline V gene has CDR1 MNHEY and CDR2 SMNVEV (reference sequence). Trimming removed 4 bases at V and 9 bases at J, with 13 bases between. The CDR3 spans 13 residues. DNA for the CDR3: TGTGCCAGCAGTTCCGGACAACCTGGGCCCCAGCATTTT. It translates to CASSSGQPGPQHF.

This clonotype was seen a few times. The chain recombines TRBV18 with TRBJ2-1; D perhaps matches TRBD1 (6 bases). This CDR3 is built from 15 residues. Germline CDR1 and CDR2: KGHSH and LQKENI. Trimming removed 2 bases at V and 4 bases at J, with 12 bases between. This CDR3 is CASSPSGQPYNEQFF. CDR3 DNA: TGTGCCAGCTCACCAAGCGGACAGCCTTACAATGAGCAGTTCTTC. The whole variable domain, remainder taken from reference TRBV18 and TRBJ2-1, is NAGVMQNPRHLVRRRGQEARLRCSPMKGHSHVYWYRQLPEEGLKFMVYLQKENIIDESGMPKERFSAEFPKEGPSILRIQQVVRGDSAAYFCASSPSGQPYNEQFFGPGTRLTVL.

This chain uses TRBV7-9 with TRBJ1-1, with D hard to call. Germline lookup yields CDR1 SEHNR and CDR2 FQNEAQ (reference sequence). V was cut by 5 bases and J by 4 bases, with 17 bases left in between. This CDR3 region has 15 residues. CDR3 sequence (DNA): TGTGCCAGCAGCCCTAGCGGTTGGGCCGGCACTGAAGCTTTCTTT. Translating gives CASSPSGWAGTEAFF.

V and J are TRBV7-9 and TRBJ2-7, with a possible D match to TRBD2 (5 bases). V shed 5 bases and J shed 6 bases, with 14 bases lying between them. CDR1 is SEHNR, CDR2 FQNEAQ, per germline (reference sequence). The CDR3 consists of 13 residues. CDR3 sequence: CASSPRAGVEQYF. The CDR3 DNA follows: TGTGCCAGCAGCCCCCGGGCCGGGGTCGAGCAGTACTTC.

V and J are TRBV4-2 and TRBJ1-4; a weak D match, TRBD1 (5 bases). The CDR3 sequence is 14 residues long. The V and J ends lost 1 base and 13 bases respectively, with 16 bases between them. Germline loops: CDR1 LGHNA, CDR2 YNFKEQ. The CDR3 loop is CASSQAIRDGGLFF. In DNA form, the CDR3 reads TGTGCCAGCAGCCAAGCGATTCGGGACGGCGGACTGTTTTTT.

This clonotype came up a few times. V usage is TRBV3-1 and J usage is TRBJ1-6, with a possible D match to TRBD1 (5 bases). Deletions cut 4 bases from V and 4 bases from J, with 11 bases between. CDR1 LGHDT and CDR2 YNNKEL come from the germline V gene (reference sequence). CDR3 length: 15 residues. CDR3 loop: CASSPSTVYNSPLHF. CDR3 sequence (DNA): TGTGCCAGCAGCCCATCGACAGTGTATAATTCACCCCTCCACTTT.

Concerning this clonotype: Germline is not matched at one junction end, which may reflect a read error. This chain connects TRBV12-3 or TRBV12-4 to TRBJ2-7, with TRBD2 matching over 7 bases. CDR3 length equals 18 residues. The chain's CDR3 is CACSPHTGGGSLSYEQYF. In DNA, the CDR3 is TGTGCCTGCAGTCCACACACGGGCGGGGGTTCACTCTCCTACGAGCAGTACTTC.

This clonotype was detected a few times. The chain is built from TRBV7-7 and TRBJ2-7; TRBD2 aligns across 7 bases. The ends lost 4 bases at V and 0 bases at J; junction bases unmatched: 6. Germline-derived CDR1 and CDR2 are SSHAT and FNYEAQ (reference sequence). The CDR3 totals 15 residues. CDR3 amino acids: CASSSSGKSSYEQYF. The CDR3 DNA is TGTGCCAGCAGCTCAAGCGGGAAGAGCTCCTACGAGCAGTACTTC.

In its sample, this clonotype was seen many times. The rearrangement links TRBV3-1 to TRBJ2-1, with no clear D. Germline V CDR1 and CDR2: LGHDT, YNNKEL (reference sequence). V gave up 1 base and J gave up 7 bases, with 20 bases separating them. The CDR3 covers 17 residues. The DNA for the CDR3 is TGTGCCAGCAGCCAAGTTGGTGCCGTTCGGCTACTAAATGAGCAGTTCTTC. This gives the protein CASSQVGAVRLLNEQFF.

This clonotype came up a few times. V and J are TRBV4-1 and TRBJ2-5, with D possibly being TRBD2 (5 bases). The CDR3 runs to 17 residues. V shed 0 bases and J shed 2 bases, with 16 bases lying between them. Germline CDR1 MGHRA, CDR2 YSYEKL. CDR3 in amino acids: CASSQDRSRTQQETQYF. As DNA, the CDR3 is TGCGCCAGCAGCCAAGATCGTTCGAGGACTCAGCAAGAGACCCAGTACTTC.

The chain employs TRBV5-1 and TRBJ2-1; the match to TRBD2 covers 7 bases. Germline V gene lookup returns CDR1 SGHRS and CDR2 YFSETQ. After removal of 0 bases from V and 15 bases from J, the junction contained 15 bases not matched to a gene. This CDR3 has 15 amino acids. This CDR3 reads CASSLEVAGLGRAFF. CDR3 bases: TGCGCCAGCAGCTTGGAGGTAGCGGGCCTCGGGCGAGCGTTCTTC.

J is TRBJ2-3 and V is TRBV6-5, with D possibly TRBD1 on 7 matching bases. With 2 bases removed from V and 2 bases from J, the gap between germline ends came to 11 bases. The germline gives CDR1 MNHEY, CDR2 SVGAGI. This CDR3 spans 15 amino acids. The CDR3 reads CASSYQGGPTDTQYF. CDR3 sequence (DNA): TGTGCCAGCAGTTACCAGGGGGGACCCACAGATACGCAGTATTTT.

This clonotype was recorded a few times. This chain connects TRBV5-1 to TRBJ2-7; a possible D gene is TRBD1 (6 bases). V dropped 7 bases and J dropped 3 bases, with 14 bases sitting between them. The CDR3 loop spans 13 amino acids. Germline V gene sequence: CDR1 SGHRS, CDR2 YFSETQ. CDR3 bases: TGCGCCAGCGCTGCCTCGGACAGCTACGAGCAGTACTTC. This codes for CASAASDSYEQYF.

This clonotype showed up just a few times. The chain combines TRBV6-2 or TRBV6-3 with TRBJ2-3, with D possibly matching TRBD1 (5 bases). Germline lookup yields CDR1 MNHEY and CDR2 SVGEGT. The V end lost 2 bases, the J end lost 3 bases, and 12 bases lay between the germline ends. The CDR3 extends over 15 amino acids. CDR3 sequence: CASSYGGRETDTQYF. CDR3 in DNA: TGTGCCAGCAGTTACGGCGGCAGGGAAACAGATACGCAGTATTTT.

This chain links TRBV29-1 with TRBJ2-7; D possibly matches TRBD1 or TRBD2 (6 bases each). CDR1 SQVTM and CDR2 ANQGSEA come from the germline V gene. Trimming left V 4 bases short and J 4 bases short, with 17 bases between. This CDR3 has 14 amino acids. The CDR3 DNA reads as TGCAGCGTTGGGACTGTTAAGGGGGGTTACGAGCAGTACTTC. Its translation: CSVGTVKGGYEQYF.

The table lists this clonotype with a few counts. The rearrangement joins TRBV20-1 to TRBJ1-5, with D uncertain. V was cut by 5 bases and J by 6 bases, with 11 bases left in between. CDR3 length: 12 residues. Germline loops: CDR1 DFQATT, CDR2 SNEGSKA (reference sequence). This CDR3 reads CSALRGIQPQHF. The CDR3 bases are TGCAGTGCTCTCAGAGGGATTCAGCCCCAGCATTTT.

This clonotype was counted only a few times. The chain combines TRBV20-1 with TRBJ2-3; 10 bases are a match to TRBD2. V lost 5 bases to trimming and J lost 12 bases; unmatched junction nucleotides: 14. Germline-derived CDR1 and CDR2 are DFQATT and SNEGSKA (reference sequence). The CDR3 extends over 14 amino acids. In DNA form, the CDR3 reads TGCAGTGCTCCACATAGCGGGAGGCCAGAAAGTCAGTATTTT. This encodes CSAPHSGRPESQYF.

At least ten counts were recorded for this clonotype. The V call is TRBV12-3 or TRBV12-4, the J call TRBJ1-5, with D hard to call. Trimming shortened V by 5 bases and J by 5 bases, and 10 bases separated the two germline ends. The CDR3 has 13 amino acids. The CDR3 region has the DNA TGTGCCAGCAGTGGTGGGCAATATCAGCCCCAGCATTTT. As protein: CASSGGQYQPQHF.

The chain carries TRBV20-1 and TRBJ1-5; tentative D call: TRBD1 (5 bases). V lost 3 bases, J lost 0 bases, and 9 bases lay in between. This CDR3 is 14 amino acids long. Germline V lookup: CDR1 DFQATT, CDR2 SNEGSKA (reference sequence). This CDR3 is CSASKGISNQPQHF. CDR3 DNA: TGCAGTGCTAGTAAGGGGATTAGCAATCAGCCCCAGCATTTT.

This clonotype was found a few times. The J gene is TRBJ1-1, the V gene TRBV20-1, with TRBD1 matching 7 bases. Germline values: CDR1 DFQATT, CDR2 SNEGSKA (reference sequence). Unmatched junction bases numbered 7, after V lost 5 bases and J lost 4 bases. The CDR3 extends over 13 amino acids. The CDR3 nucleotides read TGCAGTGCTCCCAACAGGGGAATCACTGAAGCTTTCTTT. It encodes CSAPNRGITEAFF.

A few counts support this clonotype. The chain joins TRBV5-1 to TRBJ2-6; D may match TRBD1 or TRBD2 (5 bases each). Per the germline V gene, CDR1 is SGHRS and CDR2 is YFSETQ. The CDR3 is made up of 15 amino acids. The ends were cut back, 4 bases at V and 4 bases at J, with 12 bases in the middle. CDR3 bases: TGCGCCAGCAGCCCCGGGGCGATAGGGGCCAACGTCCTGACTTTC. As protein: CASSPGAIGANVLTF.

This clonotype has a handful of counts. The gene calls are TRBV6-5 and TRBJ1-1, with D tentatively TRBD1 (6 bases). CDR1 is MNHEY, CDR2 SVGAGI, per germline. The CDR3 has 11 residues. With 4 bases removed from V and 10 bases from J, the gap between germline ends came to 10 bases. CDR3 amino acids: CASSSRGRAFF. CDR3 bases: TGTGCCAGCAGTTCCAGGGGCAGAGCTTTCTTT.

The chain combines TRBV6-1 with TRBJ2-1; the match to TRBD2 covers 14 bases. The CDR3 length is 16 residues. The J segment lost 7 bases and the V segment lost 6 bases, leaving 8 bases of the junction unmatched. Germline CDR1 and CDR2: MNHNS and SASEGT. The CDR3 DNA is TGTGCCAGCAGAAGACCCCGGACTAGCGGGAGGAATGAGCAGTTCTTC. It codes for CASRRPRTSGRNEQFF.

The rearrangement joins TRBV5-1 to TRBJ2-3; TRBD1 agrees at 8 bases. CDR1 is SGHRS and CDR2 is YFSETQ in the germline V gene. V was clipped by 0 bases and J by 6 bases; unmatched bases: 3. This CDR3 spans 14 amino acids. CDR3 region: CASSLAGGFDTQYF. CDR3 nucleotides: TGCGCCAGCAGCTTGGCAGGGGGCTTCGATACGCAGTATTTT.

This clonotype was recorded a few times. The rearrangement joins TRBV5-1 to TRBJ2-2, with D possibly being TRBD2 (5 bases). Trimming removed 0 bases from V and 2 bases from J, with 14 bases in between. The CDR3 consists of 17 residues. The V gene's germline CDR1 is SGHRS and CDR2 YFSETQ. The CDR3 sequence: CASSLGSWTRNTGELFF. DNA of the CDR3: TGCGCCAGCAGCTTGGGTTCTTGGACTCGTAACACCGGGGAGCTGTTTTTT.

This clonotype has ten or more counts. The rearrangement links TRBV12-3 or TRBV12-4 to TRBJ2-5; a weak D match, TRBD1 (7 bases). The CDR3 totals 15 residues. The V gene lost 4 bases and the J gene lost 5 bases, with 17 bases spanning the gap. The CDR3 region is CASSSGGQTTETQYF. CDR3 in DNA: TGTGCCAGCAGTTCCGGGGGACAGACAACGGAGACCCAGTACTTC.